A selection of T cell receptor beta chains follows, all from one sample in a study of Graves' ophthalmopathy and Graves' hyperthyroidism. Each CDR3 protein gets one entry after TCRdb re-called the multiplex PCR reads with MiXCR. The profile covers approximately 500,000 distinct CDR3 sequences, with approximately 15% appearing a single time and more than 8.5% taken by the ten largest. The sample comprised blood. Every receptor here comes from a woman between 25 and 40 years old with Graves' ophthalmopathy. Both conserved end residues are part of each CDR3. Fields, in order: V gene, J gene, D gene, clone size, CDR3 DNA, CDR3 protein. The D gene is left open where the match is weak. Only part of the rows carry a size: once, few, many, or a class if the clone is expanded.

v_gene: TRBV7-2
j_gene: TRBJ1-1
d_gene: NA
abundance: many
CDR3nt: TGTGCCAGCAGCCCAGGCGGGATTAGGGGGGCTTTCTTT
CDR3aa: CASSPGGIRGAFF

v_gene: TRBV30
j_gene: TRBJ2-2
d_gene: TRBD1
abundance: many
CDR3nt: TGTGCCTGGAGGCCACAGGGGGCCGGGGAGCTGTTTTTT
CDR3aa: CAWRPQGAGELFF

v_gene: TRBV18
j_gene: TRBJ2-2
d_gene: TRBD1
abundance: many
CDR3nt: TGTGCCAGCTCACTTCGACAGGGGGCGCGCACCGGGGAGCTGTTTTTT
CDR3aa: CASSLRQGARTGELFF

v_gene: TRBV7-8
j_gene: TRBJ1-2
d_gene: TRBD1
abundance: many
CDR3nt: TGTGCCAGCAGTTCCAGGGGGGCTGACTATGGCTACACCTTC
CDR3aa: CASSSRGADYGYTF

v_gene: TRBV11-2
j_gene: TRBJ2-5
d_gene: TRBD1
abundance: many
CDR3nt: TGTGCCAGCAGCTTAGATCCCCACAGGGGCCCAGAGACCCAGTACTTC
CDR3aa: CASSLDPHRGPETQYF

v_gene: TRBV28
j_gene: TRBJ1-2
d_gene: TRBD1
abundance: many
CDR3nt: TGTGCCAGCAGTAGCCAGGGGGGCAATGGCTACACCTTC
CDR3aa: CASSSQGGNGYTF

v_gene: TRBV28
j_gene: TRBJ2-5
d_gene: NA
abundance: many
CDR3nt: TGTGCCAGCAGTTTACAACGAGACAGAGAGTGGGGAGGCGAGACCCAGTACTTC
CDR3aa: CASSLQRDREWGGETQYF

v_gene: TRBV5-1
j_gene: TRBJ1-6
d_gene: TRBD1
abundance: many
CDR3nt: TGCGCCAGCAGCCGGACAGGGAGCCACCAAGGGTCACCCCTCCACTTT
CDR3aa: CASSRTGSHQGSPLHF

v_gene: TRBV13
j_gene: TRBJ1-2
d_gene: NA
abundance: many
CDR3nt: TGTGCCAGCAGCTCCCAGGGTGCAAACTATGGCTACACCTTC
CDR3aa: CASSSQGANYGYTF

v_gene: TRBV27
j_gene: TRBJ2-7
d_gene: NA
abundance: many
CDR3nt: TGTGCCAGCAGTAACACCGGGGACGGAGGCTACGAGCAGTACTTC
CDR3aa: CASSNTGDGGYEQYF

v_gene: TRBV7-2
j_gene: TRBJ2-7
d_gene: NA
abundance: many
CDR3nt: TGTGCCAGCAGCTTGACCGTGGGCAGGGTATCCTCGCAGTACTTC
CDR3aa: CASSLTVGRVSSQYF

v_gene: TRBV9
j_gene: TRBJ2-4
d_gene: TRBD2
abundance: NA
CDR3nt: TGTGCCAGCAGCTCTCGGGGGGGAAACATTCAGTACTTC
CDR3aa: CASSSRGGNIQYF

v_gene: TRBV28
j_gene: TRBJ2-7
d_gene: NA
abundance: many
CDR3nt: TGTGCCAGCAGTTTAGGACGGGTTTTTGTGCAGTACTTC
CDR3aa: CASSLGRVFVQYF

v_gene: TRBV28
j_gene: TRBJ1-5
d_gene: TRBD1
abundance: many
CDR3nt: TGTGCCAGCAGTTACACAGGGGGCGCGAATCAGCCCCAGCATTTT
CDR3aa: CASSYTGGANQPQHF

v_gene: TRBV11-1
j_gene: TRBJ2-7
d_gene: NA
abundance: many
CDR3nt: TGTGCCAGCCGCCTTGGGGACGAGCAGTACTTC
CDR3aa: CASRLGDEQYF

v_gene: TRBV7-2
j_gene: TRBJ1-2
d_gene: NA
abundance: many
CDR3nt: TGTGCCAGCAGCTTAGCACTAACGGAACGCGATGGCTACACCTTC
CDR3aa: CASSLALTERDGYTF

v_gene: TRBV19
j_gene: TRBJ2-7
d_gene: NA
abundance: NA
CDR3nt: TGTGCCAGTAGTGCACCGGGACGGGCCGGAATCAAGCAGTACTTC
CDR3aa: CASSAPGRAGIKQYF

v_gene: TRBV18
j_gene: TRBJ1-1
d_gene: NA
abundance: NA
CDR3nt: TGTGCCAGCTCACTGGACAGCCTCACTGAAGCTTTCTTT
CDR3aa: CASSLDSLTEAFF

v_gene: TRBV5-1
j_gene: TRBJ1-5
d_gene: NA
abundance: NA
CDR3nt: TGCGCCAGCAGCTTGGACACAGGGTATGGCAATCAGCCCCAGCATTTT
CDR3aa: CASSLDTGYGNQPQHF

v_gene: TRBV10-3
j_gene: TRBJ1-2
d_gene: NA
abundance: many
CDR3nt: TGTGCCATCAGTGAACGGGGGGCTGCGTATGGCTACACCTTC
CDR3aa: CAISERGAAYGYTF

v_gene: TRBV6-5
j_gene: TRBJ2-7
d_gene: NA
abundance: many
CDR3nt: TGTGCCAGCAGCTACCTCGGAGGCTCCTACGAGCAGTACTTC
CDR3aa: CASSYLGGSYEQYF

v_gene: TRBV2
j_gene: TRBJ2-5
d_gene: NA
abundance: many
CDR3nt: TGTGCCAGCAGTGAAAGGCGGGCTCCAGGAGAGACCCAGTACTTC
CDR3aa: CASSERRAPGETQYF

v_gene: TRBV24-1
j_gene: TRBJ1-2
d_gene: TRBD1
abundance: many
CDR3nt: TGTGCCACCAGTGACCCGGGACAGGGGGTACTTGGCTACACCTTC
CDR3aa: CATSDPGQGVLGYTF

v_gene: TRBV2
j_gene: TRBJ2-5
d_gene: NA
abundance: NA
CDR3nt: TGTGCCAGCAGTGAATCGGCAGAAGAGACCCAGTACTTC
CDR3aa: CASSESAEETQYF

v_gene: TRBV6-5
j_gene: TRBJ2-7
d_gene: NA
abundance: many
CDR3nt: TGTGCCAGCAGTTATGAGGACAGCACCTACGAGCAGTACTTC
CDR3aa: CASSYEDSTYEQYF

v_gene: TRBV4-1
j_gene: TRBJ1-6
d_gene: NA
abundance: many
CDR3nt: TGCGCCAGCAGCCAAAGGTATCTACGGCGCCCTCGGAATTCACCCCTCCACTTT
CDR3aa: CASSQRYLRRPRNSPLHF

v_gene: TRBV12-3/TRBV12-4
j_gene: TRBJ1-1
d_gene: NA
abundance: once
CDR3nt: TGTGCCAGCAGTTTAGCTCAAGACAGCGTCATGAACACTGAAGCTTTCTTT
CDR3aa: CASSLAQDSVMNTEAFF

v_gene: TRBV6-5
j_gene: TRBJ1-6
d_gene: TRBD1
abundance: NA
CDR3nt: TGTGCCAGCAGTTACTCCGGGACAGGGGTTCAGTGGAATTCACCCCTCCACTTT
CDR3aa: CASSYSGTGVQWNSPLHF

v_gene: TRBV12-3/TRBV12-4
j_gene: TRBJ2-7
d_gene: NA
abundance: many
CDR3nt: TGTGCCAGCAGACGACAGGGAGGATACGAGCAGTACTTC
CDR3aa: CASRRQGGYEQYF

v_gene: TRBV11-2
j_gene: TRBJ2-1
d_gene: TRBD2
abundance: NA
CDR3nt: TGTGCCAGCAGCCCAGGGGTGCGGGGGGGCAGAGATGAGCAGTTCTTC
CDR3aa: CASSPGVRGGRDEQFF

v_gene: TRBV9
j_gene: TRBJ1-3
d_gene: NA
abundance: NA
CDR3nt: TGTGCCAGCAGTGCTGAGACAGGCCGCTCTGGAAACACCATATATTTT
CDR3aa: CASSAETGRSGNTIYF

v_gene: TRBV6-1
j_gene: TRBJ2-5
d_gene: TRBD2
abundance: many
CDR3nt: TGTGCCAGCAGTGATGGAGCGGGGTCCCAAGAGACCCAGTACTTC
CDR3aa: CASSDGAGSQETQYF

v_gene: TRBV18
j_gene: TRBJ1-2
d_gene: TRBD1
abundance: few
CDR3nt: TGTGCCAGCTCACGGGACAGGAGCTTAGTAGGCTACACCTTC
CDR3aa: CASSRDRSLVGYTF